This T cell receptor (beta chain) derives from a study of T cell changes during pregnancy in multiple sclerosis. This CDR3 contains 13 residues. Trimming took 3 bases from V and 4 from J, leaving 9 bases between them. CDR1 KGHSH and CDR2 LQKENI come from the germline V gene. TCRdb's copy holds only in-frame clones and misses some; the assay was immunoSEQ multiplex PCR. The sample records fewer than 85,000 clones, 90% to 95% being singletons. This chain links TRBV18 with TRBJ1-2, with D perhaps matching TRBD1 (5 bases). This sample comprised peripheral blood, obtained in the second trimester of pregnancy. The receptor was derived from a female donor with multiple sclerosis, enrolled in a pregnancy study. Here the CDR3 reads CASSPDRLYGYTF. CDR3 in DNA: TGTGCCAGCTCACCCGACAGACTCTATGGCTACACCTTC.